This entry features one T cell receptor (beta chain) sequence. No antigen is known for it. This record belongs to a study of vaccination effects on CD4 cells after COVID-19. As for the study in general: Everyone in the study got two shots of either the BNT162b2 or mRNA-1273 vaccine. Study findings and constraints: There was marked clonal contraction among infection- and vaccine-induced clones late after vaccination. In the study, convalescent patients were few, and early post-infection timepoints were absent.

Antigen-specific CD4+ T cells were expanded (with viral peptide pools) by the ViraFEST assay ahead of sequencing. Culture proceeded for 10 days, and CD4+ T cells were then isolated. Vaccine recipients, nucleocapsid antibody negative, had no prior SARS-CoV-2 infection. Culturing of 1.5 million to 2 million PBMC per well took place with around 9 IU/ml IL-2 and 9 to 10 ug/ml peptides. Assay used: immunoSEQ multiplex PCR; TCRdb lists only in-frame clones, some missing. The profile covers under 80,000 clones, with 60% to 85% appearing a single time and about 10% taken by the ten largest. The CDR3 covers 15 residues. Germline CDR1 ENHRY, CDR2 SYGVKD. V shed 4 bases and J 3 bases; nucleotides not matched to a gene: 7.

This TCR derives from a human donor who received a COVID-19 vaccine. Here the sequenced sample was CD4+ T cells from PBMCs cultured with SARS-CoV-2 spike peptides, taken before COVID-19 vaccination. This sequence joins TRBV10-3 and TRBJ1-1; 8 nucleotides match TRBD1. The CDR3 loop is CAISAGQGRDTEAFF. CDR3 bases: TGTGCCATCAGTGCCGGACAGGGACGAGACACTGAAGCTTTCTTT.